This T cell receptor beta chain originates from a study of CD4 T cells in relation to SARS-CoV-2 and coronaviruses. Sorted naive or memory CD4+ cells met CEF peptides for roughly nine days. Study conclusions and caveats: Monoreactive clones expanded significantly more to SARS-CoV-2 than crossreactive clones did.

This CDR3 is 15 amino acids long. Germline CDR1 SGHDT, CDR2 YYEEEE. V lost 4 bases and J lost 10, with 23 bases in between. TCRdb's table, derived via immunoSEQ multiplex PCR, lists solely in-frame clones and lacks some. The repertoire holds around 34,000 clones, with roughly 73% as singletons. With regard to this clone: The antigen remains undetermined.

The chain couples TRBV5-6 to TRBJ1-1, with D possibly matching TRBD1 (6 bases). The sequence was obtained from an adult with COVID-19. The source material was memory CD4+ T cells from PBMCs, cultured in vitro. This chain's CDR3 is CASSPKWGAKRRAFF. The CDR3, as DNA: TGTGCCAGCAGCCCCAAGTGGGGGGCGAAGCGGAGAGCTTTCTTT.